The source of this T cell receptor beta chain is a study of shared clonotypes between healthy human individuals. General observations from the study: A reduction in generation probabilities was seen for non-shared clonotypes relative to those shared by all four donors.

Every immunoSEQ plate was one replicate of a subset's evenly spread DNA. The sorted-subset replicate PCRs were given roughly 190 ng DNA, which is 31,000 or so T cell genomes. How the authors handled the data: Sequence data from immunoSEQ were junction-only and lacked quality scores; consequently, filtering differed. The data were produced by immunoSEQ multiplex PCR, yet TCRdb's version contains in-frame clones alone and is incomplete. The V and J calls and clone size are taken from that table; D and trimming were inferred from the DNA. The data hold millions of clones, with under 95% observed a single time. Selected positively for CCR7 and CD45RO-negative, naive CD8 cells excluded terminally differentiated effector memory CD45RA+ cells. The CDR3 totals 11 residues. Germline V gene data show CDR1 as SGDLS and CDR2 as YYNGEE. Trimming removed 0 bases from V and 6 bases from J, with 4 bases in between.

On this clone: The antigen remains undetermined. At the DNA level, this CDR3 is encoded by other sequences in the same sample as well.

The genes are TRBV9 and TRBJ2-7, with D unclear. Source material: naive CD8+ T cells from PBMCs. This sequence originates from a man aged 18 to 29 in good health. Some clones in this sample may be carry-over from other donors' samples. CDR3 nucleotides: TGTGCCAGCAGCGTAGGTAGCGAGCAGTACTTC. It translates to CASSVGSEQYF.